Listed below are T cell receptor beta chains from one sample, sequenced in a study of radiation and T cells in renal cell carcinoma. Some clones are missing from TCRdb's copy, which holds only in-frame ones; the method was immunoSEQ multiplex PCR. The sample lists about 120,000 clones, 70% to 90% occurring once. The sequencing used blood, collected from a patient whose treatment included radiotherapy and nephrectomy. These TCRs come from a woman aged 60-75 years with renal cell carcinoma. Each CDR3 is given with its conserved first and last residue. The D gene is left open where the match is weak. Size tells how often a clone was seen (once, few, many) or the class of an expanded clone, and some rows leave it out.

J gene,D gene,V gene,clone size,CDR3 DNA,CDR3 protein
TRBJ1-3,TRBD1,TRBV23-1,few,TGCGCCAGCAGTCAACGGGCAGGGGGCTGTGGAAACACCATACATTTT,CASSQRAGGCGNTIHF
TRBJ1-2,TRBD1,TRBV7-2,.,TGTGCCAGCAGCCCTGGGACAGCCCAATTCTATGGCTACACCTTC,CASSPGTAQFYGYTF
TRBJ2-4,.,TRBV5-1,.,TGCGCCAGCAGCTTGAGCGGGGACAGAGAAAACATTCAGTACTTC,CASSLSGDRENIQYF
TRBJ2-1,TRBD2,TRBV20-1,.,TGCAGTGCCCCACTAGCGATTGAGCAGTTCTTC,CSAPLAIEQFF
TRBJ2-7,TRBD2,TRBV19,.,TGTGCCAGTAGTGTCTTGCGGACTAGTGTGTACGAGCAGTACTTC,CASSVLRTSVYEQYF
TRBJ2-2,TRBD1,TRBV11-2,.,TGTGCCAGCAGCTTAGCCGGACAGGGTACCGGGGAGCTGTTTTTT,CASSLAGQGTGELFF
TRBJ2-5,TRBD1,TRBV6-6,.,TGTGCCAGCAGTTACCCGGCCGGACAGGGCCAAGAGACCCAGTACTTC,CASSYPAGQGQETQYF
TRBJ1-1,.,TRBV6-5,.,TGTGCCAGCAGTTACTCCCTCGGCGTGCCGAACACTGAAGCTTTCTTT,CASSYSLGVPNTEAFF
TRBJ1-1,.,TRBV4-1,few,TGCGCCAGCAGCCAAGGAGTGAACACTGAAGCTTTCTTT,CASSQGVNTEAFF
TRBJ2-7,.,TRBV7-2,.,TGTGCCAGCAGCTTAAATCAGGCCTACGAGCAGTACTTC,CASSLNQAYEQYF
TRBJ2-7,.,TRBV5-8,.,TGTGCCAGCAGCTTGGAGCAGGGAGGTGAGCAGTACTTC,CASSLEQGGEQYF
TRBJ2-5,TRBD2,TRBV2,.,TGTGCCAGCAGCGGGACTAAAGAGACCCAGTACTTC,CASSGTKETQYF
TRBJ1-1,.,TRBV18,once,TGTGCCAGCTCACCGAGCCCGGTGATGAACACTGAAGCTTTCTTT,CASSPSPVMNTEAFF
TRBJ2-2,.,TRBV29-1,.,TGCAGCGTCACGGGACTCGCAAGCACCGGGGAGCTGTTTTTT,CSVTGLASTGELFF
TRBJ2-7,TRBD1,TRBV25-1,.,TGTGCCAGCAGTGAAGGGACAGGGACCTACGAGCAGTACTTC,CASSEGTGTYEQYF
TRBJ1-4,.,TRBV7-3,.,TGTGCCAGCAGCCCCTCACTCCGAGAGGGTGAAAAACTGTTTTTT,CASSPSLREGEKLFF
TRBJ2-5,TRBD2,TRBV7-6,.,TGTGCCAGCAGCTTAGTCGCGGGGGGGGAGACCCAGTACTTC,CASSLVAGGETQYF
TRBJ1-3,TRBD1,TRBV18,few,TGTGCCAGCTCACCGGGGACAGGGCCAGGATCTGGAAACACCATATATTTT,CASSPGTGPGSGNTIYF
TRBJ1-1,.,TRBV6-4,once,TGTGCCAGCAGGGAAGGGAACAGAGATGAAGCTTTCTTT,CASREGNRDEAFF
TRBJ2-5,.,TRBV9,.,TGTGCCAGCAGCGCCACAGGGCTAAGGGAGACCCAGTACTTC,CASSATGLRETQYF
TRBJ2-3,TRBD2,TRBV19,.,TGTGCCAGTAGTCAAAGGACTAGCGGGGTCACAGATACGCAGTATTTT,CASSQRTSGVTDTQYF
TRBJ1-1,.,TRBV2,.,TGTGCCAGCCCACAGGGATTCATGAACACTGAAGCTTTCTTT,CASPQGFMNTEAFF